A selection of T cell receptor beta chains follows, all from one sample in a study of graft-versus-host responses after intestinal transplantation. Produced via immunoSEQ multiplex PCR; TCRdb's table is partial and in-frame only. Among over 5,000 clones listed, more than 55% were seen once. Sequenced here: ileum tissue, sampled almost 310 days after intestinal transplant. These receptor sequences come from a human patient who received an intestinal transplant, so some T cells may come from the graft donor. Both conserved end residues are part of each CDR3. Fields, in order: J gene, D gene, clone size, V gene, CDR3 protein, CDR3 DNA. D genes are given only for firm matches. Size is omitted from some rows. Given values are once, few, many or a class for expanded clones.

TRBJ2-5 | - | few | TRBV19 | CASSLQGTGETQYF | TGTGCCAGTAGTCTACAGGGAACTGGAGAGACCCAGTACTTC
TRBJ2-1 | - | - | TRBV6-5 | CASGTLTIGEQFF | TGTGCCAGCGGGACATTAACAATCGGTGAGCAGTTCTTC
TRBJ2-6 | - | - | TRBV6-1 | CASSETGSGANVLTF | TGTGCCAGCAGTGAAACAGGGTCTGGGGCCAACGTCCTGACTTTC
TRBJ2-7 | TRBD2 | few | TRBV29-1 | CSVAPGTSGRILSYEQYF | TGCAGCGTGGCTCCCGGGACTAGCGGGAGGATCCTCTCCTACGAGCAGTACTTC
TRBJ2-3 | TRBD1 | - | TRBV9 | CASSPGGTANTDTQYF | TGTGCCAGCAGCCCCGGTGGGACAGCTAACACAGATACGCAGTATTTT
TRBJ1-2 | - | medium-sized | TRBV18 | CASSPLDKGARGYTF | TGTGCCAGCTCACCTCTGGACAAAGGAGCGAGAGGCTACACCTTC
TRBJ2-3 | - | - | TRBV27 | CASSLRGTDTQYF | TGTGCCAGCAGTCTCAGGGGAACAGATACGCAGTATTTT
TRBJ2-4 | - | once | TRBV25-1 | CASSELGPAKNIQYF | TGTGCCAGCAGTGAATTAGGACCAGCCAAAAACATTCAGTACTTC
TRBJ2-5 | TRBD2 | once | TRBV5-5 | CASSLFLAGGPKETQYF | TGTGCCAGCAGCTTGTTCTTGGCGGGAGGGCCGAAAGAGACCCAGTACTTC
TRBJ2-5 | - | - | TRBV18 | CASSPLETQYF | TGTGCCAGCTCACCACTGGAGACCCAGTACTTC
TRBJ2-3 | - | few | TRBV5-4 | CASSLDRADTQYF | TGTGCCAGCAGCTTGGACAGGGCAGATACGCAGTATTTT
TRBJ2-7 | - | - | TRBV15 | CATSSLRQAYEQYF | TGTGCCACCTCCTCACTTCGGCAGGCCTACGAGCAGTACTTC
TRBJ2-1 | TRBD2 | - | TRBV4-3 | CASSQGAGGGFHEQFF | TGCGCCAGCAGCCAAGGAGCGGGAGGGGGTTTCCATGAGCAGTTCTTC
TRBJ2-5 | - | - | TRBV5-1 | CASSEAVFSERETQYF | TGCGCCAGCAGCGAGGCCGTATTCAGCGAGCGAGAGACCCAGTACTTC
TRBJ1-2 | - | medium-sized | TRBV30 | CAWRGSPGDGYTF | TGTGCCTGGCGAGGCAGCCCGGGGGATGGCTACACCTTC
TRBJ1-1 | - | medium-sized | TRBV5-4 | CASSLPNTEAFF | TGTGCCAGCAGCTTGCCTAACACTGAAGCTTTCTTT
TRBJ1-2 | - | - | TRBV11-2 | CASSLSTLPYGYTF | TGTGCCAGCAGCTTATCCACACTACCCTATGGCTACACCTTC
TRBJ2-1 | - | - | TRBV5-1 | CASSLAGVEYNEQFF | TGCGCCAGCAGCTTGGCGGGAGTTGAATACAATGAGCAGTTCTTC
TRBJ1-1 | TRBD1 | - | TRBV6-1 | CATVGQGAEAFF | TGTGCCACCGTTGGACAGGGGGCTGAAGCTTTCTTT
TRBJ2-1 | - | - | TRBV19 | CASKVAGTPYNEQFF | TGTGCCAGTAAGGTTGCAGGGACTCCCTACAATGAGCAGTTCTTC
TRBJ2-3 | - | - | TRBV9 | CASSVVGTVGDTQYF | TGTGCCAGCAGCGTAGTAGGAACAGTCGGAGATACGCAGTATTTT
TRBJ2-1 | TRBD2 | - | TRBV6-4 | CASSDGTSGSDEQFF | TGTGCCAGCAGTGACGGGACTAGCGGGAGTGATGAGCAGTTCTTC
TRBJ2-4 | - | - | TRBV4-2 | CASSQGTAKNIQYF | TGTGCCAGCAGCCAAGGGACAGCCAAAAACATTCAGTACTTC
TRBJ1-3 | - | - | TRBV9 | CASSPRGTGNTIYF | TGTGCCAGCAGCCCCAGGGGAACTGGAAACACCATATATTTT
TRBJ1-1 | TRBD1 | - | TRBV25-1 | CASKSRDRGLYTEAFF | TGTGCCAGCAAATCCCGGGACAGGGGATTATACACTGAAGCTTTCTTT
TRBJ1-1 | TRBD1 | few | TRBV19 | CATTQGAEAFF | TGTGCCACCACACAGGGGGCTGAAGCTTTCTTT
TRBJ1-1 | TRBD1 | few | TRBV5-4 | CASSSWTGGRTEAFF | TGTGCCAGCAGCTCTTGGACAGGGGGCAGAACTGAAGCTTTCTTT
TRBJ2-1 | TRBD1 | - | TRBV19 | CASSIRTGGINEQFF | TGTGCCAGTAGTATAAGAACAGGGGGCATTAATGAGCAGTTCTTC
TRBJ2-7 | TRBD1 | - | TRBV4-3 | CASSQDSAGGGYEQYF | TGCGCCAGCAGCCAAGATAGCGCAGGGGGCGGTTACGAGCAGTACTTC